This T cell receptor beta chain was documented in a study of PD-L1 blockade in urothelial cancer. In the study overall: The study started patients on atezolizumab in the mid-2010s, giving 1,200 mg intravenously every 3 weeks. Patients had undergone 0 to 3 prior chemotherapy regimens. Analyzed time points were 3 weeks (second dose) and 6 weeks after therapy began.

This CDR3 is 16 amino acids long. Per the germline V gene, CDR1 is SGDLS and CDR2 is YYNGEE. The J segment lost 4 bases and the V segment lost 3 bases, leaving 9 bases of the junction unmatched. Worth noting for this clone: What it binds is not known.

TCRdb keeps only in-frame clones here, not all; method: immunoSEQ multiplex PCR. The sample lists 90,000 or so clones; 89% were seen once. Time point meaning: pretreatment peripheral blood. Whole-study results and caveats: In blood sampled pretreatment, TCR clonality below the median predicted better survival.

This specimen was PBMCs, taken around atezolizumab (anti-PD-L1) treatment. The rearrangement joins TRBV9 to TRBJ1-1; 10 positions match TRBD1. The sequence was obtained from a woman older than 75 with urothelial cancer. CDR3 protein: CASSARQGAWGTEAFF. DNA for the CDR3: TGTGCCAGCAGCGCCCGACAGGGGGCGTGGGGCACTGAAGCTTTCTTT.